This T cell receptor (beta chain) was sequenced in a study of shared clonotypes between healthy human individuals. About 33,000 T cell genomes (about 0.2 ug DNA) went into each sorted-subset replicate. TCRdb's copy holds only in-frame clones and misses some; the assay was immunoSEQ multiplex PCR. The sample comprises some 2,000,000 clones, approximately 95% of which are singletons, and less than 0.15% rests with the top ten. Donors included only healthy HIV-negative adults lacking recent acute infections or vaccinations. It was into CD45RA+ naive and CD45RA-negative memory subsets that the CD4+ cells were split. Germline V CDR1 and CDR2: GTSNPN, SVGIG (reference sequence). The length of the CDR3 is 14 residues. V lost 1 base, J lost 5 bases, and 12 bases lay in between.

The sequencing sample was made of naive CD4+ T cells sorted from blood. Documented subset: CD45RA+ positively selected. This TCR derives from a man younger than 35 in good health. The chain links TRBV30 to TRBJ2-1; D could derive from TRBD1 or TRBD2 (5 bases each). The CDR3 nucleotides read TGTGCCTGGAGTGCCGGGACGTCCCACAATGAGCAGTTCTTC. This sequence encodes CAWSAGTSHNEQFF.